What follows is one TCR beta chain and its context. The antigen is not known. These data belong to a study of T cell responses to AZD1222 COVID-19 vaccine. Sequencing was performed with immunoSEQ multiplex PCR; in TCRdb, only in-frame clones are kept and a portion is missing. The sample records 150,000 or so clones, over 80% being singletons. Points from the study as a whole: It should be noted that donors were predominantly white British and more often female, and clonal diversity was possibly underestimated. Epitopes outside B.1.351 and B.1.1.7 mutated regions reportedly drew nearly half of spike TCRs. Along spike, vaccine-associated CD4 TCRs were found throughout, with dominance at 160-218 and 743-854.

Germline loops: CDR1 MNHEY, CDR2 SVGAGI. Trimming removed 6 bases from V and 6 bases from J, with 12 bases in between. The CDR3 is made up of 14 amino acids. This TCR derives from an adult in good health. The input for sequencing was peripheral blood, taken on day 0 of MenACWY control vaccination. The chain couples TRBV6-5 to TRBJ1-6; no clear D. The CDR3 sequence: CASRWEQLNSPLHF. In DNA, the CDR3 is TGTGCCAGCAGGTGGGAACAGCTTAATTCACCCCTCCACTTT.